What follows describes a single TCR beta chain. The entry originates in a study of blood T cell repertoires in COVID-19. This CDR3 comprises 13 residues. In germline, CDR1 is LGHNA, CDR2 YNFKEQ. Trimming shortened V by 0 bases and J by 11 bases, and 11 bases separated the two germline ends. Produced via immunoSEQ multiplex PCR; TCRdb's table is partial and in-frame only. The sample has under 250,000 clones, 75% to 90% seen once. The sequence derives from a woman between 25 and 40 years old who had been exposed to COVID-19. The chain links TRBV4-2 to TRBJ2-1; maybe TRBD2 (5 bases). The sequenced sample consisted of PBMCs or T cells enriched from blood (not recorded which). The chain's CDR3 is CASSQDRGSQQFF. Here the CDR3 DNA reads TGTGCCAGCAGCCAAGATCGGGGTTCCCAGCAGTTCTTC.